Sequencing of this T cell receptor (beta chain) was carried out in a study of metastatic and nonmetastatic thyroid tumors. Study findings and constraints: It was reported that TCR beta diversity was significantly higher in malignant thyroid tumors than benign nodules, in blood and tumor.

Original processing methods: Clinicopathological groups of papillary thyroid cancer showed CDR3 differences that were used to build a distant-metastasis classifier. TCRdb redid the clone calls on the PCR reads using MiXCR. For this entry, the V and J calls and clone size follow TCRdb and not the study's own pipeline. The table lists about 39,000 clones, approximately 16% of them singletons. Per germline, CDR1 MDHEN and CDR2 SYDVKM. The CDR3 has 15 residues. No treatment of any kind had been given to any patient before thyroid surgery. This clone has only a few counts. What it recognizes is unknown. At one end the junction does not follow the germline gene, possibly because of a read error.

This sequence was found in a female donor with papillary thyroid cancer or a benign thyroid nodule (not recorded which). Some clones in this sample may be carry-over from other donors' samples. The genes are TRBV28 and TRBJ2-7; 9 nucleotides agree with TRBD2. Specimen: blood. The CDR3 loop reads CASSLGSSGSAEHYF. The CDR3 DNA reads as TGTGCCAGCAGTTTAGGGAGTAGCGGGAGTGCCGAGCATTACTTC.